This TCR beta chain was sequenced in a study of blood T cells in healthy people across ages. Each donor's blood draw was around 9.1 milliliters of peripheral blood. With a J-beta primer mix and a sample-barcoded 5' primer, a second PCR ran about 7 to 11 cycles. MiXCR was run by TCRdb on the 5' RACE reads, yielding one entry per CDR3 protein. The sample lists approximately 800,000 distinct CDR3 sequences, 25% occurring once. This clonotype came up a few times. CDR3 length: 16 amino acids. The V gene's germline CDR1 is LGHDT and CDR2 YNNKEL (reference sequence). The junction had 10 bases not matched to a gene; V was cut back by 2 bases and J by 8 bases. These sequences were also reported in another study, on T cells of mothers and their children. This second study notes: Related mother-child pairs shared marginally more repertoire than unrelated pairs, though not significantly.

The chain is built from TRBV3-1 and TRBJ2-5; 11 positions match TRBD2. The source material was blood. This TCR was sampled from a boy between 10 and 17 years old in good health. In nucleotides, the CDR3 is TGTGCCAGCAGCCAAAGGAGAAGGCTAGCGGGGGGCACCCAGTACTTC. This codes for CASSQRRRLAGGTQYF.